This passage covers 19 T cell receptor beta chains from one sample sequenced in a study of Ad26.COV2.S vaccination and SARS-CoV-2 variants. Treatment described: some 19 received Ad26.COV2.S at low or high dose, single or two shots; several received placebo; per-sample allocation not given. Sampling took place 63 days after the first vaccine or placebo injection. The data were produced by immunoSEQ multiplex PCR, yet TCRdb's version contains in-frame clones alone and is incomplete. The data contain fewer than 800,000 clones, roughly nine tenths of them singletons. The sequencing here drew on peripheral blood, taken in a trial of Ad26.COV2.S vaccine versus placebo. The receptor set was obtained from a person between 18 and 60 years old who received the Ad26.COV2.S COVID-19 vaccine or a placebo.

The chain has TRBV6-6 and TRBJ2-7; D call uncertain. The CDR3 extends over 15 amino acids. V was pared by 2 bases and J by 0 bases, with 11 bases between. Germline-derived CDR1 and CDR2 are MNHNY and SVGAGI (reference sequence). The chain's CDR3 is CASSYGMQPSYEQYF. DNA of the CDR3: TGTGCCAGCAGTTACGGCATGCAACCCTCCTACGAGCAGTACTTC.

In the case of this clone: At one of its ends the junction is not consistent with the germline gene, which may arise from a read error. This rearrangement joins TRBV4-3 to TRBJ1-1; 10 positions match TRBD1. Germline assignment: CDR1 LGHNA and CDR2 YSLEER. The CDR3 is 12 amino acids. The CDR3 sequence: CASSQGQGPIRF. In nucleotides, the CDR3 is TGCGCCAGCAGCCAGGGACAGGGGCCGATCCGGTTT.

The chain's CDR3 is CAISEVAGGAETQYF. CDR3 coding DNA: TGTGCCATCAGTGAGGTAGCGGGTGGTGCGGAGACCCAGTACTTC. This sequence joins TRBV10-3 and TRBJ2-5; TRBD2 aligns across 7 bases. The trim removed 2 bases at V and 5 bases at J, leaving 8 bases unmatched. Germline CDR1 and CDR2: ENHRY and SYGVKD. This CDR3 comprises 15 residues.

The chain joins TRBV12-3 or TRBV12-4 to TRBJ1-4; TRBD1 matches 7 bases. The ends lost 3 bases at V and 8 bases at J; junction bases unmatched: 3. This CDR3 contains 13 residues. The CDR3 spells CASSLSDREKLFF. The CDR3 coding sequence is TGTGCCAGCAGTTTGTCGGACAGGGAAAAACTGTTTTTT.

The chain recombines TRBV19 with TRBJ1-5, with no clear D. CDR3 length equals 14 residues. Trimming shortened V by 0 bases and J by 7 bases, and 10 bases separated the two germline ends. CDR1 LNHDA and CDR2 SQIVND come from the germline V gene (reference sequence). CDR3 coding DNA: TGTGCCAGTAGTATAGATCGGCCGGGACAGCCCCAGCATTTT. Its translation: CASSIDRPGQPQHF. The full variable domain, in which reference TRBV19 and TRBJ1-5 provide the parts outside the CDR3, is DGGITQSPKYLFRKEGQNVTLSCEQNLNHDAMYWYRQDPGQGLRLIYYSQIVNDFQKGDIAEGYSVSREKKESFPLTVTSAQKNPTAFYLCASSIDRPGQPQHFGDGTRLSIL.

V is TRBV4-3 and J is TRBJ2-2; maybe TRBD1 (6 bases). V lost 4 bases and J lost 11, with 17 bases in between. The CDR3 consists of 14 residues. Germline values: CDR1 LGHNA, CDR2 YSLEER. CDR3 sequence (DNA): TGCGCCAGCAGCCGCCTTTCGGACAGCGGAGAGCTGTTTTTT. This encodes CASSRLSDSGELFF.

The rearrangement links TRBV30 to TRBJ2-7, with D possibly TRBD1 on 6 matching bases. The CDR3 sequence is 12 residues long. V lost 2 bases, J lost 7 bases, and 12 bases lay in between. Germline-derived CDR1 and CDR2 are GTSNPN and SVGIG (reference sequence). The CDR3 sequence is CAWSLGQMEQYF. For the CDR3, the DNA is TGTGCCTGGAGTTTGGGACAAATGGAGCAGTACTTC. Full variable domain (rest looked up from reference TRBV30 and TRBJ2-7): SQTIHQWPATLVQPVGSPLSLECTVEGTSNPNLYWYRQAAGRGLQLLFYSVGIGQISSEVPQNLSASRPQDRQFILSSKKLLLSDSGFYLCAWSLGQMEQYFGPGTRLTVT.

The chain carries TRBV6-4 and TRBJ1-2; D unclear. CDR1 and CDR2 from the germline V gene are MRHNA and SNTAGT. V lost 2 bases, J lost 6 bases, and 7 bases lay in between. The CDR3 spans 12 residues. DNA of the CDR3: TGTGCCAGCAGTGACAATGGGAATGGCTACACCTTC. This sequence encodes CASSDNGNGYTF.

CDR3: CASSQQWDTEAFF. CDR3 DNA: TGCGCCAGCAGCCAACAGTGGGACACTGAAGCTTTCTTT. The rearrangement links TRBV4-3 to TRBJ1-1; D unclear. The V and J ends lost 2 bases and 3 bases respectively, with 7 bases between them. Per germline, CDR1 LGHNA and CDR2 YSLEER. The CDR3 covers 13 residues.

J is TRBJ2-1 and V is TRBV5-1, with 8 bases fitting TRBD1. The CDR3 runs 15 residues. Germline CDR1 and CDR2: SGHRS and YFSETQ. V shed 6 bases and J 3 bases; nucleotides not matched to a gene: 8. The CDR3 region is CASNSGTGLYNEQFF. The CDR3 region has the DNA TGCGCCAGCAATTCCGGGACAGGACTCTACAATGAGCAGTTCTTC.

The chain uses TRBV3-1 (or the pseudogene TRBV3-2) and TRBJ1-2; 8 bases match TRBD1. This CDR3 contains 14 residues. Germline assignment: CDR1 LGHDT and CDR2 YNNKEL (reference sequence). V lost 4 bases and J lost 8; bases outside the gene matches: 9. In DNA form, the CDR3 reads TGTGCCAGCAGCCCGGGACAGGCTTTAGGAGGCTACACCTTC. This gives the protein CASSPGQALGGYTF.

The CDR3 sequence: CASSLTGTGGGYTF. CDR3 DNA: TGTGCCAGCAGCTTAACGGGGACAGGGGGAGGCTACACCTTC. This chain connects TRBV13 to TRBJ1-2; 11 bases map to TRBD1. There are 14 residues in the CDR3. The trim removed 2 bases at V and 8 bases at J, leaving 4 bases unmatched. Germline CDR1 PRHDT, CDR2 FYEKMQ (reference sequence).

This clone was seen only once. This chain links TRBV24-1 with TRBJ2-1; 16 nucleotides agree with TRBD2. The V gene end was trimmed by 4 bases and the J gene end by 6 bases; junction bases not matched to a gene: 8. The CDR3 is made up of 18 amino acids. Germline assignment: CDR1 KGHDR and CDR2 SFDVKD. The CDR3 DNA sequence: TGTGCCACCAGTGACGGGGGACTAGCGGGAGGGCCGACCAATGAGCAGTTCTTC. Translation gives CATSDGGLAGGPTNEQFF.

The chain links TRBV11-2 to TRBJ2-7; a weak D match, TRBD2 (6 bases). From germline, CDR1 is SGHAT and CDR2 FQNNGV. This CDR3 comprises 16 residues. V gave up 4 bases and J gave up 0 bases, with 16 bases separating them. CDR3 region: CASSSHGGADSYEQYF. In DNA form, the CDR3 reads TGTGCCAGCAGCTCCCATGGAGGGGCCGACTCCTACGAGCAGTACTTC.

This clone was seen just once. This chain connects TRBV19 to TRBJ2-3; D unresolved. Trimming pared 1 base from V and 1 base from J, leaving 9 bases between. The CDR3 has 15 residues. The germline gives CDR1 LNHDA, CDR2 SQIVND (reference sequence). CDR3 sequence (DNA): TGTGCCAGTAGTATAGCTGGCAGCGGCACAGATACGCAGTATTTT. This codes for CASSIAGSGTDTQYF.

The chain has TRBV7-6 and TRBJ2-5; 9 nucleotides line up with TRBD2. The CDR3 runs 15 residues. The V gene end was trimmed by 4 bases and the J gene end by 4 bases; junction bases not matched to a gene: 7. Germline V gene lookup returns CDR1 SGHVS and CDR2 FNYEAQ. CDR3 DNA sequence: TGTGCCAGCAGCTCGAGCGGGGGGTTAATAGAGACCCAGTACTTC. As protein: CASSSSGGLIETQYF. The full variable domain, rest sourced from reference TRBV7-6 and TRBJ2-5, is GAGVSQSPRYKVTKRGQDVALRCDPISGHVSLYWYRQALGQGPEFLTYFNYEAQQDKSGLPNDRFSAERPEGSISTLTIQRTEQRDSAMYRCASSSSGGLIETQYFGPGTRLLVL.

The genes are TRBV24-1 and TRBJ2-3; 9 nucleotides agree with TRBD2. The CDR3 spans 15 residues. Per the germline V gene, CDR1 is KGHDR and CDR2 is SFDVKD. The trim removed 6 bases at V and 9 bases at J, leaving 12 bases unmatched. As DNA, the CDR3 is TGTGCCACCAGTTTCAGGCTAGCGGGACAAACGACGCAGTATTTT. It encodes CATSFRLAGQTTQYF.

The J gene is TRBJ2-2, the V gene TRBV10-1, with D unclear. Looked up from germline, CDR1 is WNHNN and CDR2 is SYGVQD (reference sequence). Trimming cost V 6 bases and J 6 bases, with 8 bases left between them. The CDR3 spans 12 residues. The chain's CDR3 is CASSRSSGELFF. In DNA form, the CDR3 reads TGCGCCAGCAGCCGGAGTTCCGGGGAGCTGTTTTTT.

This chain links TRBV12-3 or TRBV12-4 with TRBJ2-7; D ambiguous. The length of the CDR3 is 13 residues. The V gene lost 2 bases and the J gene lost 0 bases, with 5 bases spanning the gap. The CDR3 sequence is CASSLKHSYEQYF. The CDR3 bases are TGTGCCAGCAGTTTAAAGCACTCCTACGAGCAGTACTTC.